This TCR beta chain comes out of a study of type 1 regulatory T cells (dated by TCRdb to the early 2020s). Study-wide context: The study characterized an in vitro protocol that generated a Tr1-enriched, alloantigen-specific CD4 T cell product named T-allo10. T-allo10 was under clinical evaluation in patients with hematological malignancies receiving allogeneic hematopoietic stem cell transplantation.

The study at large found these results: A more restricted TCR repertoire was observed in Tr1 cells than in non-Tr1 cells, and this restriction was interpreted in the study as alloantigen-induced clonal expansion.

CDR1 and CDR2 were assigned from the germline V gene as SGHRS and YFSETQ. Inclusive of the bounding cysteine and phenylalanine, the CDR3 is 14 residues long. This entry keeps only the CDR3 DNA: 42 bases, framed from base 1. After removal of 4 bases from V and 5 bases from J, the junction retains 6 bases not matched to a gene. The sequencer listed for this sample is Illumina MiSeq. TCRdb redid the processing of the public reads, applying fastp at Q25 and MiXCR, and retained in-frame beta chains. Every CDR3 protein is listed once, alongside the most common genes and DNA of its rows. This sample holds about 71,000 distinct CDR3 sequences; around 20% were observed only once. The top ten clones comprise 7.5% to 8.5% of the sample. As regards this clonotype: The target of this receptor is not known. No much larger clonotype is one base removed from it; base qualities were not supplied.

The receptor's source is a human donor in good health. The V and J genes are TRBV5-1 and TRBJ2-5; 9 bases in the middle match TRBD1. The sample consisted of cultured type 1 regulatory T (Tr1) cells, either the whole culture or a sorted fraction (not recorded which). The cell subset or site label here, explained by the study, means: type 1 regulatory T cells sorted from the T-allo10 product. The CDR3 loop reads CASSRTGAEETQYF. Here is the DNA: TGCGCCAGCAGCCGGACAGGGGCGGAGGAGACCCAGTACTTC. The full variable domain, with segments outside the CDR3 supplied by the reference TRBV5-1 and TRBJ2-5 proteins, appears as KAGVTQTPRYLIKTRGQQVTLSCSPISGHRSVSWYQQTPGQGLQFLFEYFSETQRNKGNFPGRFSGRQFSNSRSEMNVSTLELGDSALYLCASSRTGAEETQYFGPGTRLLVL.